Listed here are 29 T cell receptor beta chains from one sample, sequenced in a study of radiotherapy plus CTLA-4 blockade in lung cancer. The data were produced by immunoSEQ multiplex PCR, yet TCRdb's version contains in-frame clones alone and is incomplete. The sample lists 60,000 to 85,000 clones, around 87% seen once, with 0.87% in the top ten. Here the sequenced sample was peripheral blood, taken from a patient treated with radiotherapy plus ipilimumab. These receptors were obtained from a human donor with non-small cell lung cancer who had stable disease on radiotherapy plus ipilimumab.

The chain employs TRBV6-1 and TRBJ1-6; TRBD1 is a possible D gene (5 bases). The V end was cut by 8 bases, the J end by 7 bases, with 12 bases between. In germline, CDR1 is MNHNS, CDR2 SASEGT. The CDR3 totals 13 residues. CDR3 DNA: TGTGCCAGCCATGAGGGGTCCAATTCACCCCTCCACTTT. It specifies CASHEGSNSPLHF.

The V and J genes are TRBV9 and TRBJ2-1, with TRBD2 identical over 9 bases. The CDR3 has 17 residues. Germline V gives CDR1 SGDLS, CDR2 YYNGEE. V was pared by 0 bases and J by 6 bases, with 10 bases of the junction left unmatched. Here the CDR3 reads CASSVGRRRGGGNEQFF. The CDR3 nucleotides are TGTGCCAGCAGCGTAGGGAGGCGGCGGGGGGGCGGCAATGAGCAGTTCTTC.

The V call is TRBV9, the J call TRBJ2-7; maybe TRBD2 (5 bases). The CDR3 has 15 residues. V was cut by 0 bases and J by 3 bases, with 13 bases left in between. CDR1 is SGDLS and CDR2 is YYNGEE in the germline V gene. CDR3 nucleotides: TGTGCCAGCAGCGTAGAAGAGGGCGGAATCTACGAGCAGTACTTC. This sequence encodes CASSVEEGGIYEQYF.

The chain links TRBV11-2 to TRBJ1-2; TRBD1 is a possible D gene (6 bases). The CDR3 runs 12 residues. The germline V gene has CDR1 SGHAT and CDR2 FQNNGV. With 5 bases removed from V and 5 bases from J, the gap between germline ends came to 9 bases. CDR3 region: CASSPGQYGYTF. The CDR3 DNA reads TGTGCCAGCAGCCCCGGACAGTATGGCTACACCTTC.

The gene calls are TRBV9 and TRBJ2-7; TRBD2 is a possible D gene (5 bases). V lost 0 bases, J lost 3 bases, and 16 bases lay in between. Germline V CDR1 and CDR2: SGDLS, YYNGEE. The CDR3 length is 16 residues. CDR3 in DNA: TGTGCCAGCAGCGTAGGATTACTAGACCCGAACTACGAGCAGTACTTC. This encodes CASSVGLLDPNYEQYF.

This chain joins TRBV5-1 and TRBJ2-2; TRBD2 aligns across 8 bases. The trim removed 1 base at V and 1 base at J, leaving 0 bases unmatched. Germline values: CDR1 SGHRS, CDR2 YFSETQ. This CDR3 comprises 15 residues. This chain's CDR3 is CASSLSGGNTGELFF. As DNA, the CDR3 is TGCGCCAGCAGCTTGAGCGGGGGGAACACCGGGGAGCTGTTTTTT.

This clone has a single count. This chain joins TRBV19 and TRBJ1-5; D is unresolved. Trimming took 2 bases from V and 5 from J, leaving 16 bases between them. CDR1 is LNHDA and CDR2 is SQIVND in the germline V gene (reference sequence). The CDR3 has 16 residues. The CDR3 coding sequence is TGTGCCAGTAGTATATATGGGGTGAGGAATCATCAGCCCCAGCATTTT. Residues: CASSIYGVRNHQPQHF.

This chain uses TRBV28 with TRBJ2-1; D assignment may be TRBD1 or TRBD2 (5 bases each). V lost 6 bases and J 5 bases, leaving 35 bases between the germline ends. Germline assignment: CDR1 MDHEN and CDR2 SYDVKM. The CDR3 is 21 residues long. CDR3 sequence reads: CASRLLSQGEEVPRQNNEQFF. In nucleotides, the CDR3 is TGTGCCAGCAGACTCCTTAGCCAGGGAGAGGAGGTCCCCCGGCAGAACAATGAGCAGTTCTTC.

The rearrangement uses TRBV30 and TRBJ1-4; D is possibly TRBD1 (6 bases). V was shortened by 3 bases and J by 7 bases, with 15 bases between the two germline ends. CDR1 is GTSNPN, CDR2 SVGIG, per germline (reference sequence). The CDR3 runs to 14 residues. CDR3 bases: TGTGCCTGGAGGGGCGACAGGTCGTCTGAAAAACTGTTTTTT. Protein sequence: CAWRGDRSSEKLFF. The whole variable domain, filled in from reference TRBV30 and TRBJ1-4, reads SQTIHQWPATLVQPVGSPLSLECTVEGTSNPNLYWYRQAAGRGLQLLFYSVGIGQISSEVPQNLSASRPQDRQFILSSKKLLLSDSGFYLCAWRGDRSSEKLFFGSGTQLSVL.

The rearrangement joins TRBV19 to TRBJ1-5; no definite D call. The V end was cut by 6 bases, the J end by 0 bases, with 12 bases between. CDR3 length equals 15 residues. Germline lookup yields CDR1 LNHDA and CDR2 SQIVND (reference sequence). In nucleotides, the CDR3 is TGTGCCAGTAGAGACACGGGAATTAGCAATCAGCCCCAGCATTTT. This sequence encodes CASRDTGISNQPQHF. The variable domain in full, completed from reference TRBV19 and TRBJ1-5, reads DGGITQSPKYLFRKEGQNVTLSCEQNLNHDAMYWYRQDPGQGLRLIYYSQIVNDFQKGDIAEGYSVSREKKESFPLTVTSAQKNPTAFYLCASRDTGISNQPQHFGDGTRLSIL.

This clone was observed once. The chain has TRBV27 and TRBJ2-2, with D unresolved. Germline values: CDR1 MNHEY, CDR2 SMNVEV (reference sequence). V was pared by 5 bases and J by 6 bases, with 16 bases between. The CDR3 has 15 amino acids. In DNA, the CDR3 is TGTGCCAGCAGTCCACTTGTAGATGGAGCCGGGGAGCTGTTTTTT. As protein: CASSPLVDGAGELFF.

The chain joins TRBV18 to TRBJ1-2, with TRBD1 matching 7 bases. V dropped 6 bases and J dropped 8; count of bases not matched to a gene: 3. In germline, CDR1 is KGHSH, CDR2 LQKENI. CDR3 length: 11 amino acids. The CDR3 loop reads CASSGQLGYTF. The CDR3 DNA is TGTGCCAGCTCGGGACAGCTCGGCTACACCTTC.

The V call is TRBV28, the J call TRBJ2-5, with 11 bases matching TRBD2. The CDR3 covers 17 residues. Germline V gene lookup returns CDR1 MDHEN and CDR2 SYDVKM. V shed 2 bases and J 0 bases; nucleotides not matched to a gene: 5. CDR3 loop: CASSLGPGLADQETQYF. In nucleotides, the CDR3 is TGTGCCAGCAGTTTAGGCCCGGGACTAGCGGACCAAGAGACCCAGTACTTC.

The chain carries TRBV19 and TRBJ2-4, with TRBD1 matching over 10 bases. Germline CDR1 is LNHDA and CDR2 is SQIVND (reference sequence). The V segment lost 5 bases and the J segment 8 bases; nucleotides outside the gene matches: 9. The CDR3 totals 15 residues. The CDR3 loop reads CASSFVGDRGYIQYF. The DNA for the CDR3 is TGTGCCAGTAGTTTTGTCGGGGACAGGGGATACATTCAGTACTTC.

The J gene is TRBJ1-1, the V gene TRBV2; D unclear. Trimming took 6 bases from V and 6 from J, leaving 14 bases between them. The V gene's germline CDR1 is SNHLY and CDR2 FYNNEI. CDR3 size: 13 residues. This CDR3 reads CASSGGRAAEAFF. In DNA form, the CDR3 reads TGTGCCAGCAGCGGAGGGAGGGCCGCTGAAGCTTTCTTT.

This clone was recorded only once. The rearrangement joins TRBV18 to TRBJ2-1; 14 positions match TRBD2. J was trimmed by 8 bases and V by 0 bases; bases with no gene match: 0. Germline V gene lookup returns CDR1 KGHSH and CDR2 LQKENI. The CDR3 has 15 residues. The chain's CDR3 is CASSPPGLAGDEQFF. CDR3 DNA: TGTGCCAGCTCACCACCGGGACTAGCGGGAGATGAGCAGTTCTTC.

This chain connects TRBV5-1 to TRBJ2-5, with D possibly being TRBD1 (6 bases). The CDR3 has 14 residues. The V end lost 3 bases, the J end lost 1 base, and 10 bases lay between the germline ends. The germline V gene has CDR1 SGHRS and CDR2 YFSETQ. Written as DNA, the CDR3 is TGCGCCAGCAGCTCCCCAGGGGTCCAAGAGACCCAGTACTTC. The encoded protein is CASSSPGVQETQYF.

This clone was seen a few times. V is TRBV7-3 and J is TRBJ2-1; D is unclear. From germline, CDR1 is SGHTA and CDR2 FQGTGA. The CDR3 is 13 residues long. The V gene lost 3 bases and the J gene lost 7 bases, with 10 bases spanning the gap. CDR3 amino acids: CASSFSETNEQFF. The CDR3 region has the DNA TGTGCCAGCAGCTTCAGTGAGACGAATGAGCAGTTCTTC.

This clone was observed a single time. V is TRBV9 and J is TRBJ2-1; possibly TRBD2 for D (5 bases). V was pared by 3 bases and J by 5 bases, with 15 bases between. CDR3 length equals 15 residues. The germline V gene has CDR1 SGDLS and CDR2 YYNGEE. CDR3 loop: CASSALARSNNEQFF. The CDR3, as DNA: TGTGCCAGCAGCGCTTTAGCGAGATCTAACAATGAGCAGTTCTTC.

This rearrangement joins TRBV5-6 to TRBJ1-5; D may be TRBD1 (6 bases). V shed 1 base and J shed 9 bases, with 20 bases lying between them. The CDR3 sequence is 16 residues long. Germline lookup yields CDR1 SGHDT and CDR2 YYEEEE. CDR3 coding DNA: TGTGCCAGCAGCTTGTGGGGGGCCTTACGAGTGGGGCCCCAGCATTTT. It translates to CASSLWGALRVGPQHF.

This clone was seen a single time. CDR3 in DNA: TGTGCCAGCATTAGGGAGGGGGGCTATGGCTACACCTTC. Translated, it gives CASIREGGYGYTF. The chain carries TRBV2 and TRBJ1-2; a weak D match, TRBD1 (6 bases). The V and J ends lost 7 bases and 4 bases respectively, with 13 bases between them. CDR3 length: 13 residues. Germline lookup yields CDR1 SNHLY and CDR2 FYNNEI.

V usage is TRBV7-3 and J usage is TRBJ2-5; no firm D call. Trimming took off 2 bases at V and 5 bases at J, with 12 bases between the two ends. The CDR3 consists of 14 residues. Germline V lookup: CDR1 SGHTA, CDR2 FQGTGA. The CDR3 reads CASSLSHSSETQYF. The CDR3 region has the DNA TGTGCCAGCAGCTTATCCCATAGTTCCGAGACCCAGTACTTC.

This chain uses TRBV27 with TRBJ1-2; D is unresolved. Germline V gene lookup returns CDR1 MNHEY and CDR2 SMNVEV (reference sequence). Trimming took off 2 bases at V and 8 bases at J, with 24 bases between the two ends. The CDR3 consists of 17 residues. DNA of the CDR3: TGTGCCAGCAGTTTAAAGGGAGGTAGAGGGAGAGTCTACGGCTACACCTTC. This codes for CASSLKGGRGRVYGYTF.

CDR3 amino acids: CASSPSGSYEQYF. CDR3 nucleotides: TGCGCCAGCAGCCCTAGCGGCTCCTACGAGCAGTACTTC. V usage is TRBV4-1 and J usage is TRBJ2-7; the match to TRBD2 covers 7 bases. The trim removed 4 bases at V and 0 bases at J, leaving 0 bases unmatched. This CDR3 has 13 residues. In germline, CDR1 is MGHRA, CDR2 YSYEKL.

CDR3 amino acids: CSVEDRGLHEQYF. In nucleotides, the CDR3 is TGCAGCGTTGAAGATCGGGGGCTCCACGAGCAGTACTTC. The V gene is TRBV29-1, the J gene TRBJ2-7, with D possibly called TRBD1 or TRBD2 (6 bases each). The CDR3 loop spans 13 amino acids. Trimming took off 0 bases at V and 5 bases at J, with 11 bases between the two ends. In germline, CDR1 is SQVTM, CDR2 ANQGSEA.

The genes are TRBV7-2 and TRBJ1-6; D may be TRBD1 (5 bases). The length of the CDR3 is 15 residues. The V end lost 3 bases, the J end lost 7 bases, and 13 bases lay between the germline ends. Germline CDR1 and CDR2: SGHTA and FQGNSA. Written as DNA, the CDR3 is TGTGCCAGCAGCTTGGAAGGCAGGGCCAATTCACCCCTCCACTTT. As protein: CASSLEGRANSPLHF.

CDR3 DNA sequence: TGTGCCACCAGGAGCGCCAACCCGGGTGAAAACATTCAGTACTTC. Encoded protein: CATRSANPGENIQYF. The genes are TRBV15 and TRBJ2-4; D is undetermined. The CDR3 is 15 amino acids. Trimming pared 6 bases from V and 5 bases from J, leaving 17 bases between. Germline lookup yields CDR1 LNHNV and CDR2 YYDKDF (reference sequence).

The chain recombines TRBV4-2 with TRBJ1-1, with D uncertain. Germline V CDR1 and CDR2: LGHNA, YNFKEQ. V lost 1 base and J lost 2, with 8 bases in between. The CDR3 is 14 residues long. CDR3 loop: CASSQGTPNTEAFF. The DNA of the CDR3 is TGTGCCAGCAGCCAAGGGACTCCTAACACTGAAGCTTTCTTT.

The DNA of the CDR3 is TGCGCCAGCAGCCAACCGGGGTCGGGAAACACCATATATTTT. Protein product: CASSQPGSGNTIYF. The chain carries TRBV5-1 and TRBJ1-3, with D unclear. The CDR3 loop spans 14 amino acids. Germline values: CDR1 SGHRS, CDR2 YFSETQ. Trimming removed 4 bases from V and 4 bases from J, with 12 bases in between.